Shown below are 9 T cell receptor beta chains from a single sample sequenced in a study of shared T cell receptors in the human thymus. Assay: immunoSEQ multiplex PCR; the TCRdb copy retains only in-frame clones and omits some. There are hundreds of thousands of clones in the sample; about 84% occur only once, and roughly 0.013% lies in the top ten. The same data also contributed to another study, on human thymus T cells.

The specimen was thymocytes. The receptors were gathered from a boy under two years old with a congenital heart defect.

In this sample, this clone turned up a few times. This chain's CDR3 is CASSHTTGAAFRRGYTF. The DNA of the CDR3 is TGCGCCAGCAGCCATACGACAGGGGCCGCCTTTCGGCGAGGCTACACCTTC. The rearrangement uses TRBV4-3 and TRBJ1-2, with 8 bases matching TRBD1. Germline CDR1 LGHNA, CDR2 YSLEER. The CDR3 is made up of 17 amino acids. V was pared by 3 bases and J by 8 bases, with 17 bases of the junction left unmatched.

This chain connects TRBV27 to TRBJ1-1, with D tentatively TRBD1 (5 bases). V dropped 9 bases and J dropped 3 bases, with 14 bases sitting between them. The germline V gene has CDR1 MNHEY and CDR2 SMNVEV (reference sequence). CDR3 length: 13 residues. The CDR3 here is CASTGQGYTEAFF. DNA of the CDR3: TGTGCCAGTACCGGGCAGGGCTACACTGAAGCTTTCTTT.

V gene TRBV18 combines with J gene TRBJ1-1; D not resolved. CDR3 length: 15 residues. Per germline, CDR1 KGHSH and CDR2 LQKENI. Trimming pared 2 bases from V and 6 bases from J, leaving 16 bases between. CDR3 in DNA: TGTGCCAGCTCACCAACGGACTGGCTTAGGGCTGAAGCTTTCTTT. It specifies CASSPTDWLRAEAFF.

The genes are TRBV5-6 and TRBJ2-7; 8 bases are a match to TRBD2. V was clipped by 3 bases and J by 6 bases; unmatched bases: 2. Germline V lookup: CDR1 SGHDT, CDR2 YYEEEE. The CDR3 loop spans 12 amino acids. The CDR3 here is CASSCLAGEQYF. The CDR3 DNA reads as TGTGCCAGCAGCTGCCTAGCGGGCGAGCAGTACTTC.

To note about this clone: Mismatch with germline at one junction end may stem from a read error. The rearrangement joins TRBV7-2 to TRBJ2-7; 10 nucleotides match TRBD2. The CDR3 sequence is 16 residues long. Germline V gene lookup returns CDR1 SGHTA and CDR2 FQGNSA. Written as DNA, the CDR3 is TGTGCCAGCAGCGTAGCCACTAGCGGGGATACCTACGAGCAGTACTTC. Translating it yields CASSVATSGDTYEQYF.

The genes are TRBV6-1 and TRBJ2-5; D is possibly TRBD2 (6 bases). Germline CDR1 MNHNS, CDR2 SASEGT. Trimming left V 6 bases short and J 2 bases short, with 13 bases between. The CDR3 length is 14 residues. The CDR3 sequence: CASRTGTSQETQYF. The CDR3 DNA reads as TGTGCCAGCAGAACCGGGACTTCGCAAGAGACCCAGTACTTC.

This clone has just a few counts. CDR3 DNA: TGTGCCAGCCCAGGGAGGGGAGAAGGAGGAAACACCATATATTTT. It encodes CASPGRGEGGNTIYF. The chain recombines TRBV7-9 with TRBJ1-3; D is possibly TRBD1 (5 bases). V was cut by 8 bases and J by 4 bases, with 18 bases left in between. Germline CDR1 is SEHNR and CDR2 is FQNEAQ (reference sequence). The CDR3 runs 15 residues.

CDR3 DNA: TGTGCCAGCAGCCAAGCCCTAGCGGGAGGAAACACAGATACGCAGTATTTT. Its protein is CASSQALAGGNTDTQYF. The chain couples TRBV14 to TRBJ2-3, with TRBD2 identical over 11 bases. With V trimmed by 1 base and J by 2 bases, 5 bases remained unmatched. The CDR3 consists of 17 residues. Germline lookup yields CDR1 SGHDN and CDR2 FVKESK.

The chain carries TRBV11-3 and TRBJ2-7, with 7 nucleotides matching TRBD2. The trim removed 5 bases at V and 5 bases at J, leaving 6 bases unmatched. Germline-derived CDR1 and CDR2 are SGHNT and YENEEA. This CDR3 is 13 amino acids long. The CDR3 nucleotides are TGTGCCAGCAGCCATAGACGGGGGGACGAGCAGTACTTC. It translates to CASSHRRGDEQYF.